This T cell receptor (beta chain) comes out of a study of neurological immune-mediated disorders. General observations from the study: The greatest TCR clonal expansion occurred in HTLV-1-associated myelopathy and the least in multiple sclerosis, which fell below healthy controls.

This clonotype was recorded many times. The antigen is unknown. As for the cDNA, it was generated by 5'RACE with 10-nucleotide random UMIs. Via MiXCR, TCRdb re-called the 5' RACE reads, giving one row per CDR3 protein. This table holds tens of thousands of distinct CDR3 sequences, 14% found once. This CDR3 is built from 14 residues. Deletions cut 0 bases from V and 8 bases from J, with 11 bases between. Germline V gene lookup returns CDR1 SGHRS and CDR2 YFSETQ. This chain joins TRBV5-1 and TRBJ1-4, with D tentatively TRBD1 (5 bases). Sequencing was carried out using PBMCs. The receptor comes from a woman aged 45 to 65 in good health. DNA of the CDR3: TGCGCCAGCAGCTTGGGGCAGGGAAAGGAAAAACTGTTTTTT. This translates into CASSLGQGKEKLFF.